This T cell receptor beta chain was profiled in a study of shared clonotypes between healthy human individuals. V shed 1 base and J 4 bases; nucleotides not matched to a gene: 7. The germline V gene encodes CDR1 SGHVS and CDR2 FNYEAQ. The CDR3 runs to 16 residues. The repertoire was sequenced with immunoSEQ multiplex PCR; TCRdb's copy has only in-frame clones and lacks some. Altogether a few million clones are present, approximately 95% being singletons, with the ten largest covering about 0.37%. The receptor's source is a man aged 18 to 30 in good health. Some clones in this sample may be carry-over from other donors' samples. Sequenced sample: naive CD4+ T cells from PBMCs. Subset reported: CD45RA+ positively selected. The rearrangement links TRBV7-6 to TRBJ1-2; 9 nucleotides match TRBD1. The CDR3 nucleotides are TGTGCCAGCAGCTTAGGAGTTGACAGGGGGAGCTATGGCTACACCTTC. Its translation is CASSLGVDRGSYGYTF.